These 9 T cell receptor beta chains share one sample of origin, sequenced in a study of blood T cell repertoires in COVID-19. TCRdb's table, derived via immunoSEQ multiplex PCR, lists solely in-frame clones and lacks some. Of approximately 150,000 clones detected, approximately 90% appear once; the ten largest clones hold approximately 1.4%. Sample: peripheral blood. These TCRs come from a woman in her forties or fifties with acute or convalescent COVID-19.

V and J are TRBV11-3 and TRBJ2-1, with D unclear. Germline V gene data show CDR1 as SGHNT and CDR2 as YENEEA. The CDR3 is made up of 14 amino acids. V shed 6 bases and J shed 3 bases, with 12 bases lying between them. The CDR3 sequence: CASSSSGDYNEQFF. The DNA for the CDR3 is TGTGCCAGCAGTAGTTCTGGAGACTACAATGAGCAGTTCTTC.

V usage is TRBV25-1 and J usage is TRBJ2-7, with a possible D match to TRBD1 (6 bases). CDR3 length: 14 amino acids. V was trimmed by 3 bases and J by 5 bases, leaving 14 bases between them. CDR1 is MGHDK and CDR2 is SYGVNS in the germline V gene. CDR3 bases: TGTGCCAGCAGTGAGTCCGGGACACGGAACGAGCAGTACTTC. This gives the protein CASSESGTRNEQYF.

To note about this clone: Other DNA sequences in this sample translate to the same CDR3. The chain uses TRBV18 and TRBJ2-3; D not resolved. V lost 3 bases and J lost 2, with 3 bases in between. This CDR3 contains 12 residues. Germline V gene data show CDR1 as KGHSH and CDR2 as LQKENI. In DNA, the CDR3 is TGTGCCAGCTCACCCTCCACAGATACGCAGTATTTT. Protein: CASSPSTDTQYF.

A single count supports this clone. The chain employs TRBV11-2 and TRBJ2-1, with a possible D match to TRBD2 (6 bases). The CDR3 consists of 15 residues. V lost 0 bases and J lost 9, with 15 bases in between. Germline CDR1 is SGHAT and CDR2 is FQNNGV. The CDR3, as DNA: TGTGCCAGCAGCTTAGAAACGGGAGCGAATGGTGAGCAGTTCTTC. Its protein is CASSLETGANGEQFF.

This chain links TRBV13 with TRBJ1-2; TRBD1 might be the D (5 bases). The CDR3 consists of 14 residues. CDR1 is PRHDT, CDR2 FYEKMQ, per germline (reference sequence). V dropped 5 bases and J dropped 5 bases, with 15 bases sitting between them. The DNA for the CDR3 is TGTGCCAGCAGCGCGTCATCCCCAGGGTATGGCTACACCTTC. Translated: CASSASSPGYGYTF.

The rearrangement uses TRBV19 and TRBJ1-5, with D possibly matching TRBD1 (6 bases). The CDR3 has 14 amino acids. The V and J ends lost 7 bases and 1 base respectively, with 11 bases between them. Per the germline V gene, CDR1 is LNHDA and CDR2 is SQIVND (reference sequence). The CDR3 loop reads CASKLTGSNQPQHF. Here the CDR3 DNA reads TGTGCCAGTAAGCTGACAGGCAGCAATCAGCCCCAGCATTTT. The full variable domain, completed using reference TRBV19 and TRBJ1-5, is DGGITQSPKYLFRKEGQNVTLSCEQNLNHDAMYWYRQDPGQGLRLIYYSQIVNDFQKGDIAEGYSVSREKKESFPLTVTSAQKNPTAFYLCASKLTGSNQPQHFGDGTRLSIL.

This clone showed up just once. The genes are TRBV20-1 and TRBJ2-3; possibly TRBD1 for D (5 bases). V gave up 3 bases and J gave up 8 bases, with 9 bases separating them. The CDR3 has 11 residues. The germline CDR1 and CDR2 sequences are DFQATT and SNEGSKA (reference sequence). CDR3 nucleotide sequence: TGCAGTGCTAGCAGGGAAGGTACGCAGTATTTT. It yields the protein CSASREGTQYF.

The genes are TRBV19 and TRBJ1-2; D remains unclear. From germline, CDR1 is LNHDA and CDR2 SQIVND (reference sequence). The CDR3 runs 12 residues. V lost 3 bases to trimming and J lost 4 bases, with 6 bases between them. The CDR3 DNA reads as TGTGCCAGTAGTATTAACATCTATGGCTACACCTTC. It translates to CASSINIYGYTF.

The rearrangement joins TRBV5-4 to TRBJ2-3; TRBD2 matches 15 bases. This CDR3 region has 18 residues. V trimming: 2 bases; J trimming: 2 bases; junction bases outside the gene matches: 6. The germline CDR1 and CDR2 sequences are SGHNT and YYREEE (reference sequence). The CDR3 nucleotides read TGTGCCAGCAGCTTTCGGGGGACTAGCGGGGGGCTCACAGATACGCAGTATTTT. It codes for CASSFRGTSGGLTDTQYF. The full variable domain, with the rest looked up from reference TRBV5-4 and TRBJ2-3, is ETGVTQSPTHLIKTRGQQVTLRCSSQSGHNTVSWYQQALGQGPQFIFQYYREEENGRGNFPPRFSGLQFPNYSSELNVNALELDDSALYLCASSFRGTSGGLTDTQYFGPGTRLTVL.